This passage covers 8 T cell receptor beta chains from one sample sequenced in a study of CD8 T cells in ankylosing spondylitis. Whole-study findings and limits: Blood from ankylosing spondylitis patients appeared to carry a characteristic roughly eight-variant TCR beta motif.

These receptors have no known antigen. TCRdb reanalysed the 5' RACE reads using MiXCR and keeps one entry per CDR3 protein. The sample yields 200,000 to 250,000 distinct CDR3 sequences, about 18% seen once. The specimen was blood, either unsorted or a sorted T cell fraction (not recorded which). The receptors derive from a male donor with ankylosing spondylitis.

This chain uses TRBV5-6 with TRBJ1-5; D call uncertain. This CDR3 is built from 14 residues. V lost 4 bases to trimming and J lost 3 bases, with 11 bases between them. CDR1 and CDR2 from the germline V gene are SGHDT and YYEEEE. CDR3 protein: CASSQDGVNQPQHF. CDR3 coding DNA: TGTGCCAGCAGCCAGGACGGGGTCAATCAGCCCCAGCATTTT.

This clonotype turned up a few times. The gene calls are TRBV12-3 or TRBV12-4 and TRBJ2-1; D unclear. V shed 7 bases and J shed 4 bases, with 11 bases lying between them. The CDR3 has 13 residues. CDR3 sequence reads: CASTPTAYNEQFF. In DNA form, the CDR3 reads TGTGCCAGCACCCCGACGGCATACAATGAGCAGTTCTTC.

The chain joins TRBV7-9 to TRBJ1-4; 8 bases align to TRBD1. With 5 bases clipped from V and 5 bases from J, the junction kept 7 bases outside the gene matches. The germline gives CDR1 SEHNR, CDR2 FQNEAQ (reference sequence). This CDR3 comprises 15 residues. The chain's CDR3 is CASSDGTGGNEKLFF. The CDR3 coding sequence is TGTGCCAGCAGCGACGGGACAGGTGGAAATGAAAAACTGTTTTTT.

This clonotype was seen only a few times. The chain joins TRBV19 to TRBJ2-2; 7 positions agree with TRBD1. The CDR3 length is 13 residues. Looked up from germline, CDR1 is LNHDA and CDR2 is SQIVND (reference sequence). V lost 5 bases, J lost 4 bases, and 1 base stayed unmatched. CDR3 in DNA: TGTGCCAGTAGTTGGGACAGCACCGGGGAGCTGTTTTTT. This gives the protein CASSWDSTGELFF.

This clonotype was detected a few times. This chain connects TRBV2 to TRBJ2-3; 9 nucleotides line up with TRBD2. V lost 6 bases and J lost 4; bases outside the gene matches: 8. Per germline, CDR1 SNHLY and CDR2 FYNNEI. The length of the CDR3 is 15 residues. DNA of the CDR3: TGTGCCAGCAGCTCCCTAGCGGGACAGCCAGATACGCAGTATTTT. Translating it yields CASSSLAGQPDTQYF.

This chain links TRBV29-1 with TRBJ1-2; D is perhaps TRBD1 (6 bases). CDR3 length: 15 residues. Trimming stripped 0 bases from V and 6 bases from J, with 17 bases between. CDR1 and CDR2 (germline): SQVTM, ANQGSEA. CDR3 residues: CSVEDGGRGWDGYTF. The CDR3 DNA is TGCAGCGTTGAAGATGGCGGCAGGGGATGGGATGGCTACACCTTC.

The J gene is TRBJ2-7, the V gene TRBV7-2; TRBD2 aligns across 13 bases. CDR1 and CDR2 from the germline V gene are SGHTA and FQGNSA. The CDR3 extends over 15 amino acids. V dropped 5 bases and J dropped 6; count of bases not matched to a gene: 7. The CDR3 DNA is TGTGCCAGCAGCCTCACTAGCGGGAGGGCCAGCGAGCAGTACTTC. Translating it yields CASSLTSGRASEQYF. Full variable domain (rest looked up from reference TRBV7-2 and TRBJ2-7): GAGVSQSPSNKVTEKGKDVELRCDPISGHTALYWYRQSLGQGLEFLIYFQGNSAPDKSGLPSDRFSAERTGGSVSTLTIQRTQQEDSAVYLCASSLTSGRASEQYFGPGTRLTVT.

The V gene is TRBV27, the J gene TRBJ2-1, with 11 bases fitting TRBD2. Trimming removed 7 bases from V and 9 bases from J; junction bases left unmatched: 11. The CDR3 spans 15 residues. Per germline, CDR1 MNHEY and CDR2 SMNVEV (reference sequence). CDR3 in amino acids: CASTRTSGRGGEQFF. CDR3 nucleotide sequence: TGTGCCAGCACCCGGACTAGCGGGCGAGGTGGTGAGCAGTTCTTC.